This TCR beta chain was recorded in a study of OX40 agonist ivuxolimab in advanced cancers. Turning to the study itself: Hepatocellular carcinoma, melanoma, renal cell or head and neck cancer occurred in dose-escalation patients. Three patients responded partially, comprising one with hepatocellular carcinoma and two with cutaneous melanoma.

The assay was immunoSEQ multiplex PCR, and TCRdb's table has in-frame clones only and misses some. This table holds some 70,000 clones, more than 80% found once. On this clone: Its matching antigen is unknown.

The CDR3 consists of 12 residues. V lost 6 bases and J 7 bases, leaving 13 bases between the germline ends. Germline V CDR1 and CDR2: SGHAT, FQDESV (reference sequence). Study findings and constraints: The CD4+ and CD8+ T cells in the blood had expanded clonally by week 6 at 0.1 to 3.0 mg/kg.

This sequence was found in an adult with an advanced solid tumor such as melanoma, head and neck, liver or kidney cancer. The chain joins TRBV11-1 to TRBJ2-7; D uncertain. The starting material was CD4+ or CD8+ T cells sorted from blood, obtained in a trial of the OX40 agonist ivuxolimab. The DNA of the CDR3 is TGTGCCAGCAGTAGACTGGGAACGGAGCAGTACTTC. It translates to CASSRLGTEQYF. Full variable domain (rest looked up from reference TRBV11-1 and TRBJ2-7): EAEVAQSPRYKITEKSQAVAFWCDPISGHATLYWYRQILGQGPELLVQFQDESVVDDSQLPKDRFSAERLKGVDSTLKIQPAELGDSAMYLCASSRLGTEQYFGPGTRLTVT.